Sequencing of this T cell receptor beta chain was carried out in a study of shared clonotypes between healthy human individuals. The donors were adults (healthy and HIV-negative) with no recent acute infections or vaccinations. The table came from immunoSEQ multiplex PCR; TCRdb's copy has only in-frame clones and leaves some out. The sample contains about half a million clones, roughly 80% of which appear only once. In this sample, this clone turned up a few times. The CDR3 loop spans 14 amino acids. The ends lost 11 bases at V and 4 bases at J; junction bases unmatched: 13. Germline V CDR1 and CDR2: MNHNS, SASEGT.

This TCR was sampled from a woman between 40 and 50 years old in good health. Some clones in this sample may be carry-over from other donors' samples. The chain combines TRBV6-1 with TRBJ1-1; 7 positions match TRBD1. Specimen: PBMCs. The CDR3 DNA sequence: TGTGCCGGCACAACAGGGGTGGTGGGCACTGAAGCTTTCTTT. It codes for CAGTTGVVGTEAFF.